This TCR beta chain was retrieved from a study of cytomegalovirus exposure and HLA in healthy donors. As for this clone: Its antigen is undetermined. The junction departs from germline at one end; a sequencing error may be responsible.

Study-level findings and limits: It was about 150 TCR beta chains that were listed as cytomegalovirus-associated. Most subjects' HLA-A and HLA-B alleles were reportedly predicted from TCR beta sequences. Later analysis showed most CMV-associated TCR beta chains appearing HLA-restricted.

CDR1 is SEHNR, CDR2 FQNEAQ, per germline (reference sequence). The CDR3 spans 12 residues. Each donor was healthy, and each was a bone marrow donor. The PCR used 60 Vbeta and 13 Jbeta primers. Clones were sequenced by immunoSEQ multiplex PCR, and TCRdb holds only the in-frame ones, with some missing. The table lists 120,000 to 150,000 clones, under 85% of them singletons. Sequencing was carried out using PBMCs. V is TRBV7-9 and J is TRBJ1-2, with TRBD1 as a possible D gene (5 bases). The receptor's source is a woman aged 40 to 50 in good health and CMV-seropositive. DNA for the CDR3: TGTTCCAGCAGCTATGACAGCTATGGCTACACCTTC. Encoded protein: CSSSYDSYGYTF.